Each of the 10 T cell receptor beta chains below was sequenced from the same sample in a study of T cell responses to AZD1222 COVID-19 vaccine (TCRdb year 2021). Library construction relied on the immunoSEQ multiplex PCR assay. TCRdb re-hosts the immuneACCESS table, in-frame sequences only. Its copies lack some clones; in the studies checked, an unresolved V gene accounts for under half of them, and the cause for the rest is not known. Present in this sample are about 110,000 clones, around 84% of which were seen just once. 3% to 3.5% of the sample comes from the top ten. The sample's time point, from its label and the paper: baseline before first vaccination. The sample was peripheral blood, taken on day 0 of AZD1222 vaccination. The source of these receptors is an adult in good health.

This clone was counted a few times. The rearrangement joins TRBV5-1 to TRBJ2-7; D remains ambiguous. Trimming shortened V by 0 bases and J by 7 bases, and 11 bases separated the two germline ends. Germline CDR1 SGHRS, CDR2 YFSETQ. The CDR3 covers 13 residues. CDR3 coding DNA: TGCGCCAGCAGCTTGGTGGCGCGGTGGGAGCAGTACTTC. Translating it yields CASSLVARWEQYF.

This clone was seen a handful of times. CDR3 residues: CATSTAGGGAYNSPLHF. DNA of the CDR3: TGTGCCACCAGCACAGCTGGGGGGGGCGCCTATAATTCACCCCTCCACTTT. The rearrangement links TRBV15 to TRBJ1-6, with a tentative D call TRBD1 (6 bases). V lost 4 bases and J lost 2, with 15 bases in between. The CDR3 contains 17 residues. Per the germline V gene, CDR1 is LNHNV and CDR2 is YYDKDF (reference sequence).

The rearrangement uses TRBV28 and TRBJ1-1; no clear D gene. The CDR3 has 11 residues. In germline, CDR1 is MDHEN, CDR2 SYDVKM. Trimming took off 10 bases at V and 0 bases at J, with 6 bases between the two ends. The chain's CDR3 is CATWMNTEAFF. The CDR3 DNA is TGTGCCACCTGGATGAACACTGAAGCTTTCTTT.

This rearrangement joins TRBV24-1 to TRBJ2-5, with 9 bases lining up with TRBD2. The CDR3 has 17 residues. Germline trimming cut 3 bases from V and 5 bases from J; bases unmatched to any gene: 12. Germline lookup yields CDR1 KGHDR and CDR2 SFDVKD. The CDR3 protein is CATSDPSQRGAEETQYF. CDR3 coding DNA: TGTGCCACCAGTGATCCTTCACAGCGGGGGGCCGAGGAGACCCAGTACTTC.

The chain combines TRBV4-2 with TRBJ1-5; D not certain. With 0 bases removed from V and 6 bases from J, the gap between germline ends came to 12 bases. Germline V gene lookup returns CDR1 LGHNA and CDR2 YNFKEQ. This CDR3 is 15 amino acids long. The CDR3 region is CASSQEAGRGQPQHF. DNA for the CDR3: TGTGCCAGCAGCCAAGAGGCGGGTCGGGGTCAGCCCCAGCATTTT.

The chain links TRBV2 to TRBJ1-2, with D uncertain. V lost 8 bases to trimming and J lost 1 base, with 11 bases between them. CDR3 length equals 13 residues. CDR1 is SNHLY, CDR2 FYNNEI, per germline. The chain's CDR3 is CASQGRGNYGYTF. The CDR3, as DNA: TGTGCCAGCCAAGGGCGGGGTAACTATGGCTACACCTTC.

The CDR3 is CASSRNRGDGNTIYF. DNA of the CDR3: TGTGCCAGCAGCCGAAACAGGGGGGATGGAAACACCATATATTTT. V usage is TRBV16 and J usage is TRBJ1-3; 8 bases agree with TRBD1. CDR1 is KGHSY, CDR2 FQNENV, per germline. This CDR3 comprises 15 residues. The trim removed 4 bases at V and 3 bases at J, leaving 5 bases unmatched.

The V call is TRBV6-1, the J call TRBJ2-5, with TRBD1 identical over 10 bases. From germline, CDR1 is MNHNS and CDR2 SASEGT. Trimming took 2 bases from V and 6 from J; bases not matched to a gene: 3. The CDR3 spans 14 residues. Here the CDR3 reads CASSELTGGQTQYF. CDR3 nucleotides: TGTGCCAGCAGTGAACTGACAGGGGGCCAGACCCAGTACTTC.

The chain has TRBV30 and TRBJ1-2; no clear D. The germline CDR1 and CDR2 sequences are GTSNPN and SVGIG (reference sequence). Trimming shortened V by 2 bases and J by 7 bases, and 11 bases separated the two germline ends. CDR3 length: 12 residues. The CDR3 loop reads CAWSPNMSGYTF. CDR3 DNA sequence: TGTGCCTGGAGTCCCAATATGAGTGGCTACACCTTC. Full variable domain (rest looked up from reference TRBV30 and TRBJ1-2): SQTIHQWPATLVQPVGSPLSLECTVEGTSNPNLYWYRQAAGRGLQLLFYSVGIGQISSEVPQNLSASRPQDRQFILSSKKLLLSDSGFYLCAWSPNMSGYTFGSGTRLTVV.

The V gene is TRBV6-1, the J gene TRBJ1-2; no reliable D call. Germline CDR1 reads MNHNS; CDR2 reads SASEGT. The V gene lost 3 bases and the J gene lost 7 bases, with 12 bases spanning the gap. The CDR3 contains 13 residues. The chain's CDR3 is CASSEWSAGGYTF. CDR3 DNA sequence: TGTGCCAGCAGTGAGTGGTCAGCTGGTGGCTACACCTTC.